The 14 T cell receptor beta chains below come from one sample, sequenced in a study of T cell responses to AZD1222 COVID-19 vaccine. The repertoire was sequenced with immunoSEQ multiplex PCR; TCRdb's copy has only in-frame clones and lacks some. This table has 100,000 to 150,000 clones, around 84% appearing once. This specimen consisted of peripheral blood, obtained on day 0 of AZD1222 vaccination. The receptors derive from an adult in good health.

V gene TRBV6-2 or TRBV6-3 combines with J gene TRBJ1-1; D remains unclear. CDR1 and CDR2 from the germline V gene are MNHEY and SVGEGT. Trimming cost V 0 bases and J 5 bases, with 1 base left between them. The length of the CDR3 is 11 residues. The CDR3 loop is CASSYSTEAFF. The CDR3 coding sequence is TGTGCCAGCAGTTACTCGACTGAAGCTTTCTTT.

The CDR3 bases are TGTGCCATCACTATCCAGGGAGAGAACACCGGGGAGCTGTTTTTT. Amino acids: CAITIQGENTGELFF. This rearrangement joins TRBV2 to TRBJ2-2, with D tentatively TRBD1 or TRBD2 (5 bases each). V dropped 10 bases and J dropped 1 base, with 16 bases sitting between them. The CDR3 is 15 residues long. Looked up from germline, CDR1 is SNHLY and CDR2 is FYNNEI.

This chain connects TRBV7-8 to TRBJ2-1; 15 nucleotides align to TRBD2. This CDR3 is 21 amino acids long. Per germline, CDR1 SGHVS and CDR2 FQNEAQ. After removal of 5 bases from V and 1 base from J, the junction contained 15 bases not matched to a gene. The CDR3 DNA is TGTGCCAGCAGCGAGCTATACGCGGGACTAGCGGGGGGACTGTCCTACAATGAGCAGTTCTTC. It codes for CASSELYAGLAGGLSYNEQFF.

This chain uses TRBV30 with TRBJ1-1; unclear D gene. Germline V lookup: CDR1 GTSNPN, CDR2 SVGIG (reference sequence). The ends were cut back, 3 bases at V and 2 bases at J, with 25 bases in the middle. The CDR3 has 18 amino acids. CDR3 region: CAWRSPGRKHRLNTEAFF. CDR3 in DNA: TGTGCCTGGAGGTCCCCCGGCAGGAAACACAGATTAAACACTGAAGCTTTCTTT.

The rearrangement links TRBV28 to TRBJ1-6, with D maybe TRBD1 (6 bases). The CDR3 runs 12 residues. Germline V gene lookup returns CDR1 MDHEN and CDR2 SYDVKM. Trimming removed 7 bases from V and 8 bases from J, with 9 bases in between. The CDR3 DNA sequence: TGTGCCAGCAAGGAGGGGGATTCACCCCTCCACTTT. It is translated as CASKEGDSPLHF.

The chain has TRBV18 and TRBJ2-3, with D hard to call. Between the trimmed V and J ends, which lost 3 bases and 2 bases, there was a span of 9 bases. CDR1 KGHSH and CDR2 LQKENI come from the germline V gene. This CDR3 is 14 amino acids long. The CDR3 here is CASSPQVDTDTQYF. CDR3 nucleotides: TGTGCCAGCTCACCGCAGGTAGACACAGATACGCAGTATTTT.

This chain links TRBV6-6 with TRBJ2-1; 7 bases are a match to TRBD2. Germline V gene sequence: CDR1 MNHNY, CDR2 SVGAGI (reference sequence). The V segment lost 11 bases and the J segment 1 base; nucleotides outside the gene matches: 8. The CDR3 is 14 residues long. CDR3 loop: CAGRGMGSYNEQFF. In DNA, the CDR3 is TGTGCCGGGCGGGGGATGGGATCCTACAATGAGCAGTTCTTC.

This clone came up a few times. The chain carries TRBV7-9 and TRBJ2-7; D gene uncertain. Germline loops: CDR1 SEHNR, CDR2 FQNEAQ (reference sequence). CDR3 size: 15 residues. V lost 1 base, J lost 0 bases, and 10 bases lay in between. CDR3 residues: CASSLDSLSSYEQYF. The CDR3 region has the DNA TGTGCCAGCAGCTTAGACAGTCTGAGCTCCTACGAGCAGTACTTC. Supplemented by reference TRBV7-9 and TRBJ2-7, the full variable domain reads DTGVSQNPRHKITKRGQNVTFRCDPISEHNRLYWYRQTLGQGPEFLTYFQNEAQLEKSRLLSDRFSAERPKGSFSTLEIQRTEQGDSAMYLCASSLDSLSSYEQYFGPGTRLTVT.

The gene calls are TRBV18 and TRBJ1-6, with TRBD1 matching over 9 bases. J lost 10 bases, V lost 3 bases, and 4 bases had no gene match. In germline, CDR1 is KGHSH, CDR2 LQKENI. The CDR3 runs 14 residues. CDR3 in DNA: TGTGCCAGCTCACCGGGACAGGGTGTCTCACCCCTCCACTTT. Translating gives CASSPGQGVSPLHF.

The chain recombines TRBV7-3 with TRBJ1-1, with unresolved D. V was clipped by 1 base and J by 5 bases, with 14 bases between them. The CDR3 is 15 residues long. Germline loops: CDR1 SGHTA, CDR2 FQGTGA. In DNA, the CDR3 is TGTGCCAGCAGCTTAAGTCGGCCAGGTAGGACTGAAGCTTTCTTT. Translation: CASSLSRPGRTEAFF.

The J gene is TRBJ2-7, the V gene TRBV3-1 (or the pseudogene TRBV3-2); no clear D. This CDR3 is 13 amino acids long. Trimming stripped 3 bases from V and 11 bases from J, with 17 bases between. Per germline, CDR1 LGHDT and CDR2 YNNKEL (reference sequence). CDR3 loop: CASSQTRASSEYF. In DNA form, the CDR3 reads TGTGCCAGCAGCCAGACCCGGGCCTCATCAGAGTACTTC.

The chain recombines TRBV7-2 with TRBJ1-4, with D perhaps matching TRBD1 (6 bases). With 3 bases removed from V and 4 bases from J, the gap between germline ends came to 12 bases. The CDR3 is 15 residues long. The V gene's germline CDR1 is SGHTA and CDR2 FQGNSA. CDR3 protein: CASSFPQGLNEKLFF. In nucleotides, the CDR3 is TGTGCCAGCAGCTTCCCACAGGGACTTAATGAAAAACTGTTTTTT.

The rearrangement links TRBV7-2 to TRBJ1-5, with a weak D call TRBD1 (5 bases). Germline-derived CDR1 and CDR2 are SGHTA and FQGNSA. The V gene lost 5 bases and the J gene lost 2 bases, with 13 bases spanning the gap. The CDR3 is made up of 15 amino acids. The CDR3: CASSSQGGGNQPQHF. CDR3 DNA sequence: TGTGCCAGCAGCAGCCAGGGCGGCGGCAATCAGCCCCAGCATTTT.

A remark on this clone: In this CDR3 the conserved last residue, phenylalanine or tryptophan, is missing, so a read error is likely. The limits of the CDR3 on the DNA are not certain, so only TCRdb's listed CDR3 is given. The rearrangement joins TRBV28 to TRBJ2-4. Germline V CDR1 and CDR2: MDHEN, SYDVKM. The CDR3 totals 13 residues, both ends included. CDR3: CASRPASGRRIIL.